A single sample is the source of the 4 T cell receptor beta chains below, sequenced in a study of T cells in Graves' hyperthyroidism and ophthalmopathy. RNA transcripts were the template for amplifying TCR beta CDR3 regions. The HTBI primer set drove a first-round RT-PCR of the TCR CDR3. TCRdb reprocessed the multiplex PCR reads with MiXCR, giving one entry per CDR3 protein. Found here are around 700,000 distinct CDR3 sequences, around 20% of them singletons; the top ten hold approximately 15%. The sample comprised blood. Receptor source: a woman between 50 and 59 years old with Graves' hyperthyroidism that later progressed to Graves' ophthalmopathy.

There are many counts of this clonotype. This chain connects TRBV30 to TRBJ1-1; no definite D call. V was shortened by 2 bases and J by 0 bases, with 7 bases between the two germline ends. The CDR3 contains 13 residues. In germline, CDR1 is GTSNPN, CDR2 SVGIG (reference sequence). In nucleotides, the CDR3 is TGTGCCTGGAGTCTCGGAATGAACACTGAAGCTTTCTTT. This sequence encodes CAWSLGMNTEAFF. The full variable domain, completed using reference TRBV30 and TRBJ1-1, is SQTIHQWPATLVQPVGSPLSLECTVEGTSNPNLYWYRQAAGRGLQLLFYSVGIGQISSEVPQNLSASRPQDRQFILSSKKLLLSDSGFYLCAWSLGMNTEAFFGQGTRLTVV.

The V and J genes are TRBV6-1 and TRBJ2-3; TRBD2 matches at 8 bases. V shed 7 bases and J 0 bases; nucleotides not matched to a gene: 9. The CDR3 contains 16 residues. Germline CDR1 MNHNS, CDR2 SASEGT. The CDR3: CASTLLAATSTDTQYF. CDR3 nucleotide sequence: TGTGCCAGCACTCTACTAGCGGCCACCAGCACAGATACGCAGTATTTT.

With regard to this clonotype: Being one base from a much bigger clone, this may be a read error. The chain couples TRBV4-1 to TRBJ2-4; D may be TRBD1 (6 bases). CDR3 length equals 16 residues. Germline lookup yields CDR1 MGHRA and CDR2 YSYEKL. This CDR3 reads CVSSQESAGVENIQYF. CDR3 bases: TGCGTCAGCAGCCAAGAGTCGGCAGGGGTTGAAAACATTCAGTACTTC.

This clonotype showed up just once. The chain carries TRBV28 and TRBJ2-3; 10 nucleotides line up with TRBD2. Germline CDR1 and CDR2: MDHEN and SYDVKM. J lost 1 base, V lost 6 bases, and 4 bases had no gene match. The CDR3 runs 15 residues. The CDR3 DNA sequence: TGTGCCAGCAGAAGCGGGGGGGCCGGCACAGATACGCAGTATTTT. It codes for CASRSGGAGTDTQYF.